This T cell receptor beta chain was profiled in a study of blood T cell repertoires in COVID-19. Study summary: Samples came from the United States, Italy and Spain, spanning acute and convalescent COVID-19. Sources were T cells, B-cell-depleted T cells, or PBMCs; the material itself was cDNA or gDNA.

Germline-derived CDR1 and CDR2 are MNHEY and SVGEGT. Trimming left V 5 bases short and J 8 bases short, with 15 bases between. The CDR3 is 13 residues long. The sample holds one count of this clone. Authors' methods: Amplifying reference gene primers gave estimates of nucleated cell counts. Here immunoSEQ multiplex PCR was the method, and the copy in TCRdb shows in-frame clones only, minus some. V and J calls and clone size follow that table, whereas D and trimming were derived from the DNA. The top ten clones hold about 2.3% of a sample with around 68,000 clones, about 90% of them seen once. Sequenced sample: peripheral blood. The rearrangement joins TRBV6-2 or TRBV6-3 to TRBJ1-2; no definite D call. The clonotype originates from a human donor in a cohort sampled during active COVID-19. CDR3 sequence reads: CASSLRSRGGYTF. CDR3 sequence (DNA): TGTGCCAGCAGTCTCCGTTCAAGAGGGGGCTACACCTTC.